One T cell receptor beta chain is described in this entry. Its cognate antigen is unknown. The data stem from a study of T cell responses to AZD1222 COVID-19 vaccine. General study results and limits: Targeting of unmutated variant regions was reportedly seen in nearly half of spike-specific TCRs. Dominant CD4 TCR responses targeted spike regions 160-218 and 743-854. The donor group comprised mostly white British people and more females; the analysis possibly underestimated clonal diversity. Repertoire sampling happened only post peak T cell response.

This CDR3 comprises 16 residues. V lost 3 bases and J lost 5, with 17 bases in between. In germline, CDR1 is MDHEN, CDR2 SYDVKM. The assay was immunoSEQ multiplex PCR, and TCRdb's table has in-frame clones only and misses some. Of over 100,000 clones detected, roughly nine tenths appear once; the ten largest clones hold approximately 3.1%. The specimen was peripheral blood, collected on day 0 of AZD1222 vaccination. The chain employs TRBV28 and TRBJ2-1, with D possibly being TRBD2 (6 bases). This TCR derives from an adult in good health. CDR3 sequence: CASSLFRGFGHNEQFF. DNA of the CDR3: TGTGCCAGCAGTTTGTTTCGGGGGTTTGGCCACAATGAGCAGTTCTTC.